The 18 T cell receptor beta chains below were found in one sample sequenced in a study of identical twins. MiXCR, applied by TCRdb to the 5' RACE reads, yields one record per CDR3 protein. This repertoire shows around 480,000 distinct CDR3 sequences, roughly an eighth found once; its top ten account for around 0.98%. The same data also contributed to another study, on yellow fever vaccine responses in identical twins.

The sequenced material came from CD4+ T cells sorted from blood. The receptor source for this set is a woman aged 18-29 years in good health.

The V call is TRBV3-1, the J call TRBJ2-4; 7 bases agree with TRBD1. The trim removed 5 bases at V and 0 bases at J, leaving 4 bases unmatched. CDR3 size: 15 residues. The germline gives CDR1 LGHDT, CDR2 YNNKEL (reference sequence). CDR3 bases: TGTGCCAGCAGCACGGGACAGATAGCCAAAAACATTCAGTACTTC. Translation: CASSTGQIAKNIQYF.

This clonotype was seen a handful of times. The genes are TRBV5-6 and TRBJ2-1, with a possible D match to TRBD2 (6 bases). With 6 bases removed from V and 3 bases from J, the gap between germline ends came to 13 bases. Germline assignment: CDR1 SGHDT and CDR2 YYEEEE. The CDR3 length is 14 residues. CDR3 sequence (DNA): TGTGCCAGCACATTCGGGAGCGTCTACAATGAGCAGTTCTTC. It encodes CASTFGSVYNEQFF.

The rearrangement uses TRBV9 and TRBJ2-1, with TRBD1 matching over 8 bases. The ends lost 3 bases at V and 10 bases at J; junction bases unmatched: 24. Per germline, CDR1 SGDLS and CDR2 YYNGEE. The CDR3 consists of 19 residues. CDR3 coding DNA: TGTGCCAGCAGCGCCGGACAGGGTTTCGGCGCAGAGGCCTTGGGAGAGCAGTTCTTC. Translated, it gives CASSAGQGFGAEALGEQFF.

V gene TRBV29-1 combines with J gene TRBJ2-4; D unclear. The CDR3 contains 14 residues. V lost 0 bases and J lost 10, with 16 bases in between. From germline, CDR1 is SQVTM and CDR2 ANQGSEA. This CDR3 is CSVEDPAAPSIQYF. The CDR3 nucleotides read TGCAGCGTTGAAGATCCAGCAGCCCCCTCAATTCAGTACTTC.

V usage is TRBV2 and J usage is TRBJ2-1; D tentatively fits TRBD1 or TRBD2 (5 bases each). Trimming removed 4 bases at V and 6 bases at J, with 16 bases between. The CDR3 runs to 15 residues. From germline, CDR1 is SNHLY and CDR2 FYNNEI. The CDR3 DNA is TGTGCCAGCAGTGGTACTAGGGGACCGGGCAATGAGCAGTTCTTC. Its protein product is CASSGTRGPGNEQFF.

This clonotype was detected ten times or more. The chain employs TRBV28 and TRBJ2-5; 11 bases align to TRBD2. V was clipped by 5 bases and J by 5 bases; unmatched bases: 7. The CDR3 totals 15 residues. CDR1 and CDR2 (germline): MDHEN, SYDVKM. The CDR3 loop is CASSRLAGGHETQYF. DNA for the CDR3: TGTGCCAGCAGTCGATTAGCGGGGGGGCACGAGACCCAGTACTTC.

This clonotype has only a few counts. J is TRBJ2-3 and V is TRBV10-3, with 9 positions matching TRBD2. CDR3 length: 16 residues. V dropped 7 bases and J dropped 0; count of bases not matched to a gene: 8. Looked up from germline, CDR1 is ENHRY and CDR2 is SYGVKD. CDR3 amino acids: CAITPRLADSTDTQYF. The CDR3 region has the DNA TGTGCCATCACCCCGAGACTAGCGGATAGCACAGATACGCAGTATTTT.

In this sample, this clonotype turned up a few times. The chain has TRBV7-2 and TRBJ1-4; weak D call: TRBD1 (5 bases). With 1 base removed from V and 7 bases from J, the gap between germline ends came to 13 bases. The CDR3 runs 15 residues. The germline CDR1 and CDR2 sequences are SGHTA and FQGNSA. Here the CDR3 DNA reads TGTGCCAGCAGCTTAGAGGCGGGGCGGGTTGAAAAACTGTTTTTT. It yields the protein CASSLEAGRVEKLFF.

The table lists this clonotype with a few counts. This chain connects TRBV5-4 to TRBJ2-7; tentatively, D is TRBD2 (5 bases). The germline V and J ends were trimmed by 4 bases and 7 bases, with 27 bases remaining between them. The CDR3 contains 17 residues. Germline CDR1 is SGHNT and CDR2 is YYREEE (reference sequence). The CDR3 bases are TGTGCCAGCAGCGCCAAGAGGCAGCCAGTCTCTTCGGGGGAGCAGTACTTC. Translation: CASSAKRQPVSSGEQYF.

This clonotype was picked up a small number of times. The chain is built from TRBV12-3 or TRBV12-4 and TRBJ2-7; D assignment may be TRBD1 or TRBD2 (5 bases each). CDR3 size: 15 residues. V was shortened by 6 bases and J by 7 bases, with 22 bases between the two germline ends. The CDR3 DNA sequence: TGTGCCAGCAGCCCGCTTGGGGGTTTACCGCGGGAGCAGTACTTC. Its protein product is CASSPLGGLPREQYF.

The sample holds a few counts of this clonotype. The chain couples TRBV18 to TRBJ2-2; D call uncertain. The CDR3 consists of 16 residues. Germline CDR1 KGHSH, CDR2 LQKENI. Trimming took off 3 bases at V and 1 base at J, with 12 bases between the two ends. The CDR3 loop reads CASSPSSRRNTGELFF. CDR3 DNA: TGTGCCAGCTCACCTAGTAGTCGGAGGAACACCGGGGAGCTGTTTTTT.

This clonotype was found a few times. The rearrangement uses TRBV5-1 and TRBJ1-6; D is unclear. CDR3 length: 13 residues. Trimming left V 0 bases short and J 7 bases short, with 5 bases between. Germline CDR1 reads SGHRS; CDR2 reads YFSETQ. The CDR3 sequence: CASSLAQNSPLHF. As DNA, the CDR3 is TGCGCCAGCAGCTTGGCGCAGAATTCACCCCTCCACTTT.

The V gene is TRBV12-3 or TRBV12-4, the J gene TRBJ2-1; 11 nucleotides align to TRBD2. J was trimmed by 6 bases and V by 6 bases; bases with no gene match: 19. The CDR3 is 19 residues long. The CDR3 loop is CASSRPPSPYSGRANEQFF. CDR3 nucleotides: TGTGCCAGCAGCCGTCCTCCATCGCCGTATAGCGGGAGGGCCAATGAGCAGTTCTTC.

This clonotype was counted at least ten times. The J gene is TRBJ1-1, the V gene TRBV29-1, with 7 bases aligning to TRBD1. This CDR3 spans 12 amino acids. The germline CDR1 and CDR2 sequences are SQVTM and ANQGSEA. Trimming cost V 7 bases and J 4 bases; bases outside gene matches: 6. The CDR3 sequence is CSAEEGATEAFF. CDR3 DNA sequence: TGCAGCGCCGAAGAGGGGGCCACTGAAGCTTTCTTT.

This chain joins TRBV2 and TRBJ2-1, with D maybe TRBD1 (5 bases). This CDR3 is 14 amino acids long. Trimming took 5 bases from V and 4 from J, leaving 12 bases between them. Germline CDR1 is SNHLY and CDR2 is FYNNEI. This chain's CDR3 is CASSPTAQYNEQFF. The CDR3 bases are TGTGCCAGCAGTCCGACAGCCCAATACAATGAGCAGTTCTTC.

V is TRBV4-2 and J is TRBJ2-1, with a possible D match to TRBD2 (6 bases). The germline gives CDR1 LGHNA, CDR2 YNFKEQ. V shed 5 bases and J shed 5 bases, with 13 bases lying between them. CDR3 length equals 14 residues. For the CDR3, the DNA is TGTGCCAGCAGCGAGGGACTGGCCAACAATGAGCAGTTCTTC. This sequence encodes CASSEGLANNEQFF.

This clonotype was observed a handful of times. V and J are TRBV7-8 and TRBJ1-1, with D hard to call. The CDR3 contains 13 residues. Trimming stripped 5 bases from V and 2 bases from J, with 9 bases between. Looked up from germline, CDR1 is SGHVS and CDR2 is FQNEAQ. The CDR3 region is CASSITDNTEAFF. CDR3 in DNA: TGTGCCAGCAGCATAACAGATAACACTGAAGCTTTCTTT.

This clonotype occurred a few times. This chain connects TRBV7-9 to TRBJ2-1; D is perhaps TRBD1 (6 bases). From germline, CDR1 is SEHNR and CDR2 FQNEAQ (reference sequence). This CDR3 region has 15 residues. Trimming left V 5 bases short and J 6 bases short, with 17 bases between. The CDR3 reads CASSPGAAPSNEQFF. CDR3 sequence (DNA): TGTGCCAGCAGCCCAGGGGCAGCTCCCTCCAATGAGCAGTTCTTC.